The source of this T cell receptor beta chain is a study of T cell responses to AZD1222 COVID-19 vaccine. General study points: Close to half of all spike-specific TCRs reportedly target regions of the variants that are unmutated.

Note on this clone: The antigen is not known.

The CDR3 loop spans 14 amino acids. The germline V gene has CDR1 SGDLS and CDR2 YYNGEE. Trimming left V 0 bases short and J 5 bases short, with 11 bases between. Profiled with immunoSEQ multiplex PCR; TCRdb holds only in-frame clones, not every one. The sample yields 100,000 to 120,000 clones, 88% seen once. V and J are TRBV9 and TRBJ1-1, with D possibly being TRBD1 (6 bases). The TCR comes from an adult in good health. The sequencing here drew on peripheral blood, taken on day 0 of AZD1222 vaccination. In DNA form, the CDR3 reads TGTGCCAGCAGCGTAGCAGGGGATGATACTGAAGCTTTCTTT. Translating gives CASSVAGDDTEAFF. The entire variable domain, with the rest obtained from reference TRBV9 and TRBJ1-1, is as follows: DSGVTQTPKHLITATGQRVTLRCSPRSGDLSVYWYQQSLDQGLQFLIQYYNGEERAKGNILERFSAQQFPDLHSELNLSSLELGDSALYFCASSVAGDDTEAFFGQGTRLTVV.